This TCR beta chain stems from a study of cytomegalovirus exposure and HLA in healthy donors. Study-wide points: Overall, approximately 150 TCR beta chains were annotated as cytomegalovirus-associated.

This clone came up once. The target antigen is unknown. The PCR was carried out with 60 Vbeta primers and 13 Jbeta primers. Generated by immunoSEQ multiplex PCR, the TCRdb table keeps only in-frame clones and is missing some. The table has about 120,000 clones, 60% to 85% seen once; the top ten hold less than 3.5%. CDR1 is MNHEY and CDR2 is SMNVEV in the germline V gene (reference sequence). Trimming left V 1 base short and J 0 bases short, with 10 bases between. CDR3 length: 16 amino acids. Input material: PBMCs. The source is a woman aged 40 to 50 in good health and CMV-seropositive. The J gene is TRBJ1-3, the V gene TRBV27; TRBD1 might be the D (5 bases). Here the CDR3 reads CASSLFPGGSGNTIYF. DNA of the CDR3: TGTGCCAGCAGTTTATTTCCGGGGGGCTCTGGAAACACCATATATTTT.